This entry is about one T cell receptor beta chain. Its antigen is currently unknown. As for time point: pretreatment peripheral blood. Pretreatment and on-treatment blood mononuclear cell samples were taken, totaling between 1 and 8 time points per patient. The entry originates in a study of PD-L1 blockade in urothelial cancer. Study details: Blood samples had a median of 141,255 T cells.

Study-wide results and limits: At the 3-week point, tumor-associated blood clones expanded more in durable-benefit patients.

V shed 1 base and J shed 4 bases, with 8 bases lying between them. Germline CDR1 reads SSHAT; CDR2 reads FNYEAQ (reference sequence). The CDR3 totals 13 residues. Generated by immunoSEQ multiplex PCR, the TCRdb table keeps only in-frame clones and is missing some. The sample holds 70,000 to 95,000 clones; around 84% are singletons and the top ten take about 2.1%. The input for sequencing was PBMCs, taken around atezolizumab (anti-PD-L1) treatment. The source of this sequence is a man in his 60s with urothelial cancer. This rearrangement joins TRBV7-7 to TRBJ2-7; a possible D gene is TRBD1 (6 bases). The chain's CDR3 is CASSLDGQYEQYF. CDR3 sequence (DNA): TGTGCCAGCAGCTTAGATGGACAGTACGAGCAGTACTTC. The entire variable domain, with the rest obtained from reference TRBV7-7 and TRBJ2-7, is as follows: GAGVSQSPRYKVTKRGQDVTLRCDPISSHATLYWYQQALGQGPEFLTYFNYEAQPDKSGLPSDRFSAERPEGSISTLTIQRTEQRDSAMYRCASSLDGQYEQYFGPGTRLTVT.